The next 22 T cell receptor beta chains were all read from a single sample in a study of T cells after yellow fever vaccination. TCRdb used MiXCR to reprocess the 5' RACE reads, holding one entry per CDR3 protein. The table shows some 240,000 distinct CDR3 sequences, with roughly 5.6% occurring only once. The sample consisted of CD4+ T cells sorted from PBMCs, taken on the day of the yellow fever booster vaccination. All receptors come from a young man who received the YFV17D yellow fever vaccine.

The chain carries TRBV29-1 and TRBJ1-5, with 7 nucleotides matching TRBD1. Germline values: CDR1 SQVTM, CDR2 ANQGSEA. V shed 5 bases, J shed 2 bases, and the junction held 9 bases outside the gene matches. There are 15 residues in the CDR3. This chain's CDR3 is CSVRVDTGGNQPQHF. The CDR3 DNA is TGCAGCGTTCGCGTCGATACAGGGGGCAATCAGCCCCAGCATTTT.

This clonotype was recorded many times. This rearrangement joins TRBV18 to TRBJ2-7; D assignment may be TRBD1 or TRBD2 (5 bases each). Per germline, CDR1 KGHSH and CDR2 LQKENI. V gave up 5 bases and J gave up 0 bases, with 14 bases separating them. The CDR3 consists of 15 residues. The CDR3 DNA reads TGTGCCAGCTCAAGCCTGTCGGGGCCCTCCTACGAGCAGTACTTC. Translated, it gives CASSSLSGPSYEQYF. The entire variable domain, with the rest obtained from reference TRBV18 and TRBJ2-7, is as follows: NAGVMQNPRHLVRRRGQEARLRCSPMKGHSHVYWYRQLPEEGLKFMVYLQKENIIDESGMPKERFSAEFPKEGPSILRIQQVVRGDSAAYFCASSSLSGPSYEQYFGPGTRLTVT.

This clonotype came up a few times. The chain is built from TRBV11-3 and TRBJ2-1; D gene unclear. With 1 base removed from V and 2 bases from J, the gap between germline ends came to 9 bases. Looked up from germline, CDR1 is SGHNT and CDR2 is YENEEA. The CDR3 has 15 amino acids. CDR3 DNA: TGTGCCAGCAGCTTAGTTTCCACACCCTACAATGAGCAGTTCTTC. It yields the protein CASSLVSTPYNEQFF.

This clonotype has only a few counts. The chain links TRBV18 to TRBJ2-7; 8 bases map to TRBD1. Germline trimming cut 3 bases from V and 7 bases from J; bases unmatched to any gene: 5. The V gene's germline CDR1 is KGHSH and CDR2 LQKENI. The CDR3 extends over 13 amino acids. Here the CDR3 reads CASSPDREKEQYV. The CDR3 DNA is TGTGCCAGCTCACCGGACAGGGAGAAAGAGCAGTACGTC.

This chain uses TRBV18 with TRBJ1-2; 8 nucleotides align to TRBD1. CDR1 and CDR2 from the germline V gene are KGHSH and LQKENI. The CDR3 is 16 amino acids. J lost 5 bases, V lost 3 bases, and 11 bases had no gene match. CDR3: CASSPRTGQAGYGYTF. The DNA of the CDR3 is TGTGCCAGCTCACCGCGGACAGGGCAGGCGGGATATGGCTACACCTTC. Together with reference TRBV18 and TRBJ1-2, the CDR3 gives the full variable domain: NAGVMQNPRHLVRRRGQEARLRCSPMKGHSHVYWYRQLPEEGLKFMVYLQKENIIDESGMPKERFSAEFPKEGPSILRIQQVVRGDSAAYFCASSPRTGQAGYGYTFGSGTRLTVV.

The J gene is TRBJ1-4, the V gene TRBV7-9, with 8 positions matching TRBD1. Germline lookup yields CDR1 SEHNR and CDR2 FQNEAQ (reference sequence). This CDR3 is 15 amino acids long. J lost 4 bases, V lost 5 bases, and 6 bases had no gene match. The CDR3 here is CASSGGDRNNEKLFF. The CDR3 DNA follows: TGTGCCAGCAGCGGGGGGGACAGGAATAATGAAAAACTGTTTTTT.

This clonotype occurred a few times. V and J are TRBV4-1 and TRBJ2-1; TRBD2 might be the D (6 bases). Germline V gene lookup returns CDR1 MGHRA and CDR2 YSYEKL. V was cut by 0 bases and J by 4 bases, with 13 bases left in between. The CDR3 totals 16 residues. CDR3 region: CASSQDRLALYNEQFF. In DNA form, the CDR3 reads TGCGCCAGCAGCCAAGATAGGCTAGCGCTTTACAATGAGCAGTTCTTC.

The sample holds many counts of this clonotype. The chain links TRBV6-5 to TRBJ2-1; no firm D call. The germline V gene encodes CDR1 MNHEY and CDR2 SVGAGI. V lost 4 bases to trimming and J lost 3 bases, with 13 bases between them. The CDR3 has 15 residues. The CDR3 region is CASSFRAAIYNEQFF. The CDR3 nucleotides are TGTGCCAGCAGTTTTCGGGCCGCGATCTACAATGAGCAGTTCTTC.

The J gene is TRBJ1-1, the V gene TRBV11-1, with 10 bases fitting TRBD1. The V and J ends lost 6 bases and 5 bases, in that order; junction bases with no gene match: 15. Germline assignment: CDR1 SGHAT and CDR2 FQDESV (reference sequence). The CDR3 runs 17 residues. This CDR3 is CASRGQGPHLSLTEAFF. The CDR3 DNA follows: TGTGCCAGCAGGGGACAGGGGCCCCACCTGTCCCTTACTGAAGCTTTCTTT. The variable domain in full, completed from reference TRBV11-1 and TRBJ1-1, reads EAEVAQSPRYKITEKSQAVAFWCDPISGHATLYWYRQILGQGPELLVQFQDESVVDDSQLPKDRFSAERLKGVDSTLKIQPAELGDSAMYLCASRGQGPHLSLTEAFFGQGTRLTVV.

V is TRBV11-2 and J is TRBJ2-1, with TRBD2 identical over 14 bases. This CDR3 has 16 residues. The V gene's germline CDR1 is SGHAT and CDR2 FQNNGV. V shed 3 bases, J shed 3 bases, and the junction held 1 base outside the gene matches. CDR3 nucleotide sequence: TGTGCCAGCAGCTTTGGGACTAGCGGGGGCTACAATGAGCAGTTCTTC. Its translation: CASSFGTSGGYNEQFF. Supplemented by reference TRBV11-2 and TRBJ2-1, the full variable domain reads EAGVAQSPRYKIIEKRQSVAFWCNPISGHATLYWYQQILGQGPKLLIQFQNNGVVDDSQLPKDRFSAERLKGVDSTLKIQPAKLEDSAVYLCASSFGTSGGYNEQFFGPGTRLTVL.

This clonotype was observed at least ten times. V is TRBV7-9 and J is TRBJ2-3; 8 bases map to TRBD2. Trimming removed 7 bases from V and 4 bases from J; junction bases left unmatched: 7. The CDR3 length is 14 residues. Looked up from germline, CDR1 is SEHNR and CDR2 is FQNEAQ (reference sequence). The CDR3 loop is CASKIAGSADTQYF. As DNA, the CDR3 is TGTGCCAGCAAAATAGCGGGGTCGGCAGATACGCAGTATTTT. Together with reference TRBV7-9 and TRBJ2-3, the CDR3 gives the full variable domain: DTGVSQNPRHKITKRGQNVTFRCDPISEHNRLYWYRQTLGQGPEFLTYFQNEAQLEKSRLLSDRFSAERPKGSFSTLEIQRTEQGDSAMYLCASKIAGSADTQYFGPGTRLTVL.

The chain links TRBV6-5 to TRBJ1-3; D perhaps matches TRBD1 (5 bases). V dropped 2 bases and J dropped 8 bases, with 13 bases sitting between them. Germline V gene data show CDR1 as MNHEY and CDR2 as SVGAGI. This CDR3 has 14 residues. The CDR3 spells CASSYLSVRDTIYF. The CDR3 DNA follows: TGTGCCAGCAGTTACCTTAGCGTCAGGGACACCATATATTTT.

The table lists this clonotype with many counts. The chain's CDR3 is CASSLHRLAGQDTQYF. The CDR3 DNA reads as TGTGCCAGCAGCTTGCACCGACTAGCGGGGCAAGATACGCAGTATTTT. The chain couples TRBV7-2 to TRBJ2-3; 11 bases agree with TRBD2. J lost 5 bases, V lost 3 bases, and 7 bases had no gene match. Germline CDR1 is SGHTA and CDR2 is FQGNSA. The length of the CDR3 is 16 residues.

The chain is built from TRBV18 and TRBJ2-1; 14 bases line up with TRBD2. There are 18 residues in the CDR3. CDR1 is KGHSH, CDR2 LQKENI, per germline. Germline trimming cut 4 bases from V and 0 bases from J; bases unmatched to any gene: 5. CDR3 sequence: CASSLLTSGGDSYNEQFF. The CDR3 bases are TGTGCCAGCTCACTCCTGACTAGCGGGGGGGACTCCTACAATGAGCAGTTCTTC.

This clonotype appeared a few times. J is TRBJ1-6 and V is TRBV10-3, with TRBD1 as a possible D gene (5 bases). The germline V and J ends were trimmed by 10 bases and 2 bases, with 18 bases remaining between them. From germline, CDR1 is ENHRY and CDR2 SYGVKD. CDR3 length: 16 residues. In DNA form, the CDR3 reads TGTGCCAGCGGAGGGGCCATCGGGCCCTATAATTCACCCCTCCACTTT. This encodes CASGGAIGPYNSPLHF.

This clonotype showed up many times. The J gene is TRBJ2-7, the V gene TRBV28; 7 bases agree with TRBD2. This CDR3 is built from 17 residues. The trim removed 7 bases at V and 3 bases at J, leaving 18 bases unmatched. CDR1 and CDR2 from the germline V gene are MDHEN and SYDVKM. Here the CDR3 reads CASNAGGWAPPFYEQYV. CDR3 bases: TGTGCCAGCAACGCCGGGGGGTGGGCACCGCCATTCTACGAGCAGTACGTC.

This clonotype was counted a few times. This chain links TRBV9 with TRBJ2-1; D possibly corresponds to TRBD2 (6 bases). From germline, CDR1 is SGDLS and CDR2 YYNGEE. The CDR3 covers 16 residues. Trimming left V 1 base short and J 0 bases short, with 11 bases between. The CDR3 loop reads CASSVRAGSSYNEQFF. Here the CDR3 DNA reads TGTGCCAGCAGCGTACGGGCGGGGAGCTCCTACAATGAGCAGTTCTTC.

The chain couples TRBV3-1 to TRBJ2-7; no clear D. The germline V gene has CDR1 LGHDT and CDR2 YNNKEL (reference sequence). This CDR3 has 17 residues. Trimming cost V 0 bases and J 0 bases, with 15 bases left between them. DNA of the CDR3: TGTGCCAGCAGCCAAGATAAGTGGCAAGACGCCTCCTACGAGCAGTACTTC. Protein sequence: CASSQDKWQDASYEQYF.

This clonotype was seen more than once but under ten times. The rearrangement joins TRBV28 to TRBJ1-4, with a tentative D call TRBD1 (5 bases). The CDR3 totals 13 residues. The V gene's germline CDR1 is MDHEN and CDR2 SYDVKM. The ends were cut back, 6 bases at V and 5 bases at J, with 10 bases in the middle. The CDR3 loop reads CASSDRQNEKLFF. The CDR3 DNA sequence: TGTGCCAGCAGCGATCGACAGAATGAAAAACTGTTTTTT.

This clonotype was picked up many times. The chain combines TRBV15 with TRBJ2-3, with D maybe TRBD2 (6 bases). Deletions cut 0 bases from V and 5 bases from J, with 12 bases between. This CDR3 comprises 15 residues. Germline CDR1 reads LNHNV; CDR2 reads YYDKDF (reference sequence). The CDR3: CATSRDAGRIDTQYF. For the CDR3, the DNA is TGTGCCACCAGCAGAGACGCAGGGAGGATAGATACGCAGTATTTT.

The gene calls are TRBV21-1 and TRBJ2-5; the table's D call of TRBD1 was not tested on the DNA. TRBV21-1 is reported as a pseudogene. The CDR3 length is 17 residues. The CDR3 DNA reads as TGTGCCAGCAGCAAAGTTTTCAGGGTCAACGAATCGGAGACCCAGTACTTC. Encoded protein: CASSKVFRVNESETQYF.

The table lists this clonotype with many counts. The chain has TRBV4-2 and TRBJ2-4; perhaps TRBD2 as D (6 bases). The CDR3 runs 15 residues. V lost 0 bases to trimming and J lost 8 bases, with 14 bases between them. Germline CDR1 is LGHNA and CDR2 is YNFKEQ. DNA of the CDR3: TGTGCCAGCAGCCAAGATCCCGGGCGGGGAGACATTCAGTACTTC. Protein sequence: CASSQDPGRGDIQYF.